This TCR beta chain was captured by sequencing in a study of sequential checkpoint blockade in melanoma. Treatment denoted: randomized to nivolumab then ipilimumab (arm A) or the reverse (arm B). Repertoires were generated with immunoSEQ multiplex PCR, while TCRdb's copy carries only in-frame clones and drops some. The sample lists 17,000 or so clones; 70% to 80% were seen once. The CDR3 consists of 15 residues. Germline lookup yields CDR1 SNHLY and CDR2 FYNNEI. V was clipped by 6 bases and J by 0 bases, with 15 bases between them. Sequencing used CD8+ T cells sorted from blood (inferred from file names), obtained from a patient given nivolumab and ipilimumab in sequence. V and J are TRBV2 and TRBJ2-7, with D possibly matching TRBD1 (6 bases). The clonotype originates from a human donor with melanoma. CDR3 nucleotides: TGTGCCAGCAGGGAGAGGGGGATGGGCTCCTACGAGCAGTACTTC. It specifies CASRERGMGSYEQYF.